Each of the 10 T cell receptor beta chains below was sequenced from the same sample in a study of T cells in women clearing cervical HPV infection. The method was immunoSEQ multiplex PCR; TCRdb's version includes in-frame clones alone and lacks a portion of them. Its table lists 20,000 to 25,000 clones. The sample taken for sequencing was blood buffy coat. These receptors all stem from a woman aged 18 to 75 with a cervical HPV16 infection that either progressed to CIN3+ or cleared (not recorded which).

The part of the CDR3 DNA that was read is TGTGCCAGCTCACCCCAGACAGGAAGTAATCGCCAGGGCTATGGC. Translating gives CASSPQTGSNRQGYG. The full-length CDR3 reads as CASSPQTGSNRQGYGYTF. V gene TRBV18 combines with J gene TRBJ1-2, with D tentatively TRBD1 (6 bases). The CDR3 is cut off 3 residues early in the read; its end comes from the germline J gene. The germline CDR1 and CDR2 sequences are KGHSH and LQKENI. With 3 bases removed from V and 4 bases from J, the gap between germline ends came to 24 bases. The CDR3 length is 18 residues. Complete variable domain (other parts from reference TRBV18 and TRBJ1-2): NAGVMQNPRHLVRRRGQEARLRCSPMKGHSHVYWYRQLPEEGLKFMVYLQKENIIDESGMPKERFSAEFPKEGPSILRIQQVVRGDSAAYFCASSPQTGSNRQGYGYTFGSGTRLTVV.

Turning to this clone: The sequence runs out 3 residues before the end of the CDR3; the remainder is reconstructed from the germline J gene. V is TRBV20-1 and J is TRBJ2-3, with TRBD2 as a possible D gene (7 bases). This CDR3 is 14 amino acids long. The germline gives CDR1 DFQATT, CDR2 SNEGSKA (reference sequence). V lost 6 bases and J 5 bases, leaving 18 bases between the germline ends. The CDR3 bases that were read are TGCAGTGCCCCGGATCGGGGGGCGGGAGATACG. It codes for CSAPDRGAGDT. The entire CDR3 protein is CSAPDRGAGDTQYF.

To note about this clone: The read terminates 3 residues before the CDR3 end, so the remaining end is supplied by the germline J gene. The chain links TRBV5-1 to TRBJ2-6, with D unresolved. This CDR3 spans 18 amino acids. Germline lookup yields CDR1 SGHRS and CDR2 YFSETQ. V shed 0 bases and J shed 0 bases, with 13 bases lying between them. The CDR3 protein is CASSLAVPPGSGANVLTF. CDR3 bases read: TGCGCCAGCAGCTTGGCTGTACCCCCGGGCTCTGGGGCCAACGTC.

Of note for this clone: Sequencing ends 3 residues short of the CDR3 end; the germline J gene provides the rest. The V gene is TRBV14, the J gene TRBJ2-1; D remains ambiguous. Germline V gene lookup returns CDR1 SGHDN and CDR2 FVKESK. V shed 1 base and J shed 0 bases, with 10 bases lying between them. CDR3 length: 16 amino acids. CDR3 sequence: CASSQAQESSYNEQFF. CDR3 DNA (partial): TGTGCCAGCAGCCAAGCTCAGGAATCCTCCTACAATGAG. Full variable domain (rest looked up from reference TRBV14 and TRBJ2-1): EAGVTQFPSHSVIEKGQTVTLRCDPISGHDNLYWYRRVMGKEIKFLLHFVKESKQDESGMPNNRFLAERTGGTYSTLKVQPAELEDSGVYFCASSQAQESSYNEQFFGPGTRLTVL.

A word on this clone: The observed sequence ends 3 residues before the CDR3 terminus, with the missing tail filled in from the germline J gene. The J gene is TRBJ1-1, the V gene TRBV30; D not certain. The germline gives CDR1 GTSNPN, CDR2 SVGIG (reference sequence). This CDR3 region has 11 residues. Trimming removed 8 bases at V and 3 bases at J, with 10 bases between. CDR3 DNA (partial): TGTGCCGCCGACTTCTACACTGAA. Translating gives CAADFYTE. The entire CDR3 protein is CAADFYTEAFF.

Turning to this clone: Read sequence stops 3 residues before the CDR3 end, and the germline J gene provides the missing end. The chain recombines TRBV7-9 with TRBJ2-1; D gene uncertain. The CDR3 runs to 15 residues. The germline gives CDR1 SEHNR, CDR2 FQNEAQ (reference sequence). Deletions cut 3 bases from V and 0 bases from J, with 9 bases between. CDR3 loop: CASSLRQSSYNEQFF. The part of the CDR3 DNA that was read is TGTGCCAGCAGCTTGCGGCAGAGCTCCTACAATGAG.

Concerning this clone itself: The CDR3 end falls 3 residues outside the read, so it is completed with the germline J gene. V and J are TRBV18 and TRBJ1-1; tentatively, D is TRBD1 (6 bases). CDR1 KGHSH and CDR2 LQKENI come from the germline V gene. The V gene lost 8 bases and the J gene lost 1 base, with 11 bases spanning the gap. The length of the CDR3 is 13 residues. CDR3 in amino acids: CASTWTENTEAFF. The covered CDR3 bases are TGTGCCAGCACGTGGACAGAGAACACTGAA.

CDR3 protein: CASKIRGNYGYTF. The sequenced part of the CDR3 DNA is TGTGCCAGCAAAATACGAGGCAACTATGGC. This chain uses TRBV7-2 with TRBJ1-2; D remains unclear. The CDR3 end is not reached by the read, which stops 3 residues before it; the germline J gene fills it in. Germline CDR1 SGHTA, CDR2 FQGNSA. The CDR3 sequence is 13 residues long. The germline V and J ends were trimmed by 7 bases and 2 bases, with 11 bases remaining between them.

Worth noting for this clone: Read sequence stops 3 residues before the CDR3 end, and the germline J gene provides the missing end. V gene TRBV19 combines with J gene TRBJ2-3, with D possibly matching TRBD2 (7 bases). In germline, CDR1 is LNHDA, CDR2 SQIVND (reference sequence). The CDR3 extends over 16 amino acids. Trimming stripped 6 bases from V and 1 base from J, with 17 bases between. The CDR3 reads CASSPARGAGTDTQYF. The CDR3 bases that were read are TGTGCCAGTAGCCCAGCCCGGGGGGCGGGCACAGATACG.

A word on this clone: Coverage ceases 3 residues before the CDR3 finishes, and the germline J gene fills in the end. This sequence joins TRBV30 and TRBJ1-2, with a possible D match to TRBD1 (6 bases). The CDR3 spans 13 residues. The germline CDR1 and CDR2 sequences are GTSNPN and SVGIG (reference sequence). This CDR3 reads CACGLAGAHNYTF. CDR3 DNA (partial): TGTGCCTGCGGTTTAGCGGGGGCCCATAAC.